One and the same sample provided the 2 T cell receptor beta chains below, sequenced in a study of identical twins. TCRdb fed the 5' RACE reads into MiXCR, producing one record per CDR3 protein. In the table there are some 1,700,000 distinct CDR3 sequences, more than 30% of which are singletons. The sequenced material came from cord blood. All receptors derive from a newborn girl in good health.

The chain has TRBV27 and TRBJ1-2; D call uncertain. Germline-derived CDR1 and CDR2 are MNHEY and SMNVEV (reference sequence). This CDR3 has 15 residues. Trimming took off 5 bases at V and 6 bases at J, with 19 bases between the two ends. The CDR3 protein is CASSVSAEGFHGYTF. CDR3 DNA: TGTGCCAGCAGTGTCTCGGCGGAAGGGTTTCATGGCTACACCTTC.

This chain links TRBV4-2 with TRBJ1-2; D is possibly TRBD1 (6 bases). CDR1 and CDR2 from the germline V gene are LGHNA and YNFKEQ. The CDR3 has 15 residues. V gave up 0 bases and J gave up 8 bases, with 16 bases separating them. The CDR3, as DNA: TGTGCCAGCAGCCAAGATCCGGGGGGGGCGACGGGCTACACCTTC. Translating it yields CASSQDPGGATGYTF.